The clone carrying this TCR beta chain has a handful of counts. Its target is not known. This CDR3 comprises 16 residues. With 1 base clipped from V and 2 bases from J, the junction kept 4 bases outside the gene matches. Germline CDR1 reads LGHDT; CDR2 reads YNNKEL (reference sequence). Individual cDNA molecules received unique molecular identifiers during library preparation. One entry per CDR3 protein, called by TCRdb with MiXCR from the 5' RACE reads. The sample contains just under 60,000 distinct CDR3 sequences, roughly 8% of which appear only once. The data are from a study of early T cells in non-severe SARS-CoV-2 infection. General study points: Using VDJdb, the matching emphasized anti-spike CD8 responses while missing private and CD4 specificities.

Sequencing was carried out using whole blood. The source is an adult who was a healthcare worker with PCR-confirmed SARS-CoV-2 infection or an uninfected control (not recorded which). V usage is TRBV3-1 and J usage is TRBJ2-5; 10 bases map to TRBD2. In DNA form, the CDR3 reads TGTGCCAGCAGCCAAGGGACTAGCGGTTTTCAAGAGACCCAGTACTTC. The encoded protein is CASSQGTSGFQETQYF.